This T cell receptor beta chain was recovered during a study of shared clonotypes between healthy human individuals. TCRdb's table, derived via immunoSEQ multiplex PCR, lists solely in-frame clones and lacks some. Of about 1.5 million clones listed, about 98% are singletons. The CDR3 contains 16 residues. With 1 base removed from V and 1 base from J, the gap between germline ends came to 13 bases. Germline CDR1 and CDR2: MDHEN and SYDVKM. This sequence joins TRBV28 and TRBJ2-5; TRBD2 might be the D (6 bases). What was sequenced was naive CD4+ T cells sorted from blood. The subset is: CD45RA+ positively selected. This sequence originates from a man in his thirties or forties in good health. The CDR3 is CASSLYGTYFQETQYF. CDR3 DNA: TGTGCCAGCAGTTTATACGGGACTTACTTCCAAGAGACCCAGTACTTC.